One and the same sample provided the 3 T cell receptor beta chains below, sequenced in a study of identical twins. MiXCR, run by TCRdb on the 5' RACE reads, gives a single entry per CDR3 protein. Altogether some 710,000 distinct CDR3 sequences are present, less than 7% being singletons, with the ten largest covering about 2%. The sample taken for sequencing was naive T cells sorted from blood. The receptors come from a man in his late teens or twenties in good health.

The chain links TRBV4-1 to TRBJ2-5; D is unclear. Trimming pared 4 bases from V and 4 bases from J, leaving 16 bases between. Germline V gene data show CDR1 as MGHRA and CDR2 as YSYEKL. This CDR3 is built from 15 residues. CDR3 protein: CASSLPSSRAETQYF. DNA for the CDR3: TGCGCCAGCAGCCTTCCGTCCTCTAGGGCAGAGACCCAGTACTTC.

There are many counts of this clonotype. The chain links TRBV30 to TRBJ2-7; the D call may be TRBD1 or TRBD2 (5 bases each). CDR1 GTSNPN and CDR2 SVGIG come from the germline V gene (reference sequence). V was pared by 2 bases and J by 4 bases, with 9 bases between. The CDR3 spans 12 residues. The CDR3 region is CAWSRDRYEQYV. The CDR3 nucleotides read TGTGCCTGGAGTCGGGACCGTTACGAGCAGTACGTC.

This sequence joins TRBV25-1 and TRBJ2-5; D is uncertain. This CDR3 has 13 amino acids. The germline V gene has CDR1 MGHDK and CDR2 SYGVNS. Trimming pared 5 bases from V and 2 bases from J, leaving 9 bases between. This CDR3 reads CASSHPPQETQYF. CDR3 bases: TGTGCCAGCAGTCATCCGCCGCAAGAGACCCAGTACTTC.